The 8 T cell receptor beta chains below were found in one sample sequenced in a study of T cell repertoires in cytomegalovirus infection. In TCRdb, the reads were re-called with MiXCR into one record per CDR3 protein. The sample has approximately 990,000 distinct CDR3 sequences, roughly 31% seen once. Their target antigens are unknown. The starting material was cultured CD8+ T cells from PBMCs, obtained from culture after CMV antigen stimulation. Every receptor here comes from a human donor in good health (CMV status not recorded). Some clones in this sample may be carry-over from other donors' samples.

This clonotype was found a few times. The chain couples TRBV12-3 or TRBV12-4 to TRBJ2-1; 9 bases are shared with TRBD1. This CDR3 is 15 amino acids long. The V and J ends lost 3 bases and 7 bases, in that order; junction bases with no gene match: 7. The CDR3 sequence is CASSFGTGIGNEQFF. CDR3 bases: TGTGCCAGCAGTTTTGGGACAGGGATTGGGAATGAGCAGTTCTTC.

The chain combines TRBV25-1 with TRBJ2-5; 7 positions agree with TRBD1. CDR1 MGHDK and CDR2 SYGVNS come from the germline V gene. This CDR3 has 13 residues. Trimming cost V 10 bases and J 7 bases; bases outside gene matches: 12. The CDR3: CATRDRTRGTQYF. The CDR3 DNA is TGTGCCACCCGGGACAGAACCCGAGGGACCCAGTACTTC.

This clonotype was found a few times. The chain uses TRBV7-6 and TRBJ2-2, with D possibly matching TRBD2 (6 bases). The V and J ends lost 5 bases and 2 bases respectively, with 21 bases between them. This CDR3 is 18 amino acids long. Looked up from germline, CDR1 is SGHVS and CDR2 is FNYEAQ. The CDR3 sequence is CASSLPLEGVENTGELFF. CDR3 DNA sequence: TGTGCCAGCAGCCTTCCCTTGGAGGGCGTAGAAAACACCGGGGAGCTGTTTTTT.

The chain has TRBV7-4 and TRBJ2-7; no clear D. The germline CDR1 and CDR2 sequences are SGHVT and SQSDAQ. CDR3 length equals 10 residues. The CDR3 DNA sequence: TGTGCACTTGCAGCCCACGAGCAGTACTTC. Translating gives CALAAHEQYF.

The J gene is TRBJ2-7, the V gene TRBV6-6; D ambiguous. CDR1 is MNHNY, CDR2 SVGAGI, per germline (reference sequence). The germline V and J ends were trimmed by 0 bases and 4 bases, with 7 bases remaining between them. This CDR3 is 13 amino acids long. CDR3 protein: CASSYSNSYEQYV. The CDR3 region has the DNA TGTGCCAGCAGTTACTCGAATAGTTACGAGCAGTACGTC.

This clonotype was seen many times. This sequence joins TRBV7-8 and TRBJ2-3; the D call may be TRBD1 or TRBD2 (5 bases each). The CDR3 spans 18 residues. The germline V gene has CDR1 SGHVS and CDR2 FQNEAQ. Trimming left V 5 bases short and J 1 base short, with 22 bases between. The CDR3 spells CASSKRLWDGPGTDTQYF. CDR3 sequence (DNA): TGTGCCAGCAGCAAACGCTTATGGGACGGACCTGGCACAGATACGCAGTATTTT.

There are a few counts of this clonotype. The chain couples TRBV12-3 or TRBV12-4 to TRBJ1-4; D is unresolved. The V end lost 4 bases, the J end lost 7 bases, and 10 bases lay between the germline ends. The CDR3 totals 13 residues. The CDR3: CASSWAMTEKLFF. CDR3 DNA sequence: TGTGCCAGCAGTTGGGCGATGACTGAAAAACTGTTTTTT.

This clonotype was recorded a few times. The chain employs TRBV4-3 and TRBJ2-2; the match to TRBD2 covers 9 bases. Germline loops: CDR1 LGHNA, CDR2 YSLEER. The CDR3 extends over 18 amino acids. The trim removed 0 bases at V and 4 bases at J, leaving 9 bases unmatched. CDR3 sequence (DNA): TGCGCCAGCAGCCAAGATAGCGGCGGGGGGGCCGGCACCGGGGAGCTGTTTTTT. Translating gives CASSQDSGGGAGTGELFF.